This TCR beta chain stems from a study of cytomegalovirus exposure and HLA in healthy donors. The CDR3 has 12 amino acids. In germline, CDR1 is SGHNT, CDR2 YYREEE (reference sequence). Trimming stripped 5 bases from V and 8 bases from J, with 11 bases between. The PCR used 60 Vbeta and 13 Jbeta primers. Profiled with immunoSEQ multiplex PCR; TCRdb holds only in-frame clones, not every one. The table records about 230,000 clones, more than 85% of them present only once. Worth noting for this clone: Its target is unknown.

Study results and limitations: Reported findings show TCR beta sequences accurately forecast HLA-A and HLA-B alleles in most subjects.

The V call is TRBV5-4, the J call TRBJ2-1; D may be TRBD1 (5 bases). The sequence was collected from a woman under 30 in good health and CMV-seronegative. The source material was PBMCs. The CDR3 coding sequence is TGTGCCAGCAGAGGGGTTTGGGATGAGCAGTTCTTC. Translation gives CASRGVWDEQFF.